These 25 T cell receptor beta chains were all obtained from the same sample, sequenced in a study of vaccination and CD4 T cells after COVID-19. Noted treatment: roughly 10-day PBMC culture with coronavirus spike peptide pools or control peptides (ViraFEST assay). Cultured CD4+ T cells had their DNA profiled by the Oncomine TCR Beta short-read assay. MiXCR was run by TCRdb on the PCR reads, yielding one entry per CDR3 protein. The repertoire holds 9,500 or so distinct CDR3 sequences, with approximately 28% as singletons. The antigens of these receptors remain unknown. Sequencing was performed on CD4+ T cells from blood, cultured in vitro, taken after SARS-CoV-2 vaccination. Receptors were obtained from a human donor who had recovered from COVID-19.

The CDR3 nucleotides read TGTGCCAGCAGTTACTCAAACAGGGGCGACTATGGCTACACCTTC. Its protein product is CASSYSNRGDYGYTF. V usage is TRBV6-5 and J usage is TRBJ1-2; 7 positions match TRBD1. Losses at the gene ends were 0 bases for V and 3 bases for J; bases not matched to a gene: 4. Per germline, CDR1 MNHEY and CDR2 SVGAGI. The CDR3 is 15 amino acids.

This chain joins TRBV20-1 and TRBJ2-3, with D unresolved. Between the trimmed V and J ends, which lost 5 bases and 2 bases, there was a span of 8 bases. The CDR3 has 12 residues. CDR1 and CDR2 from the germline V gene are DFQATT and SNEGSKA (reference sequence). The CDR3, as DNA: TGCAGTGCTCGGACCCACACAGATACGCAGTATTTT. It translates to CSARTHTDTQYF.

This clonotype was seen a few times. Written as DNA, the CDR3 is TGTGCCAGTACCCCATTGGGGGGGGGCTACACCTTC. This encodes CASTPLGGGYTF. This chain uses TRBV19 with TRBJ1-2; maybe TRBD1 (5 bases). The V gene lost 7 bases and the J gene lost 8 bases, with 14 bases spanning the gap. The CDR3 has 12 amino acids. Germline V gives CDR1 LNHDA, CDR2 SQIVND (reference sequence).

The table lists this clonotype with a few counts. The V gene is TRBV18, the J gene TRBJ1-1; no clear D gene. Germline CDR1 KGHSH, CDR2 LQKENI. This CDR3 is 14 amino acids long. V was clipped by 4 bases and J by 4 bases, with 13 bases between them. CDR3 DNA: TGTGCCAGCTCACTCGGGGTCGGTGGCACTGAAGCTTTCTTT. It translates to CASSLGVGGTEAFF. Combining the CDR3 with reference TRBV18 and TRBJ1-1 gives the whole variable domain NAGVMQNPRHLVRRRGQEARLRCSPMKGHSHVYWYRQLPEEGLKFMVYLQKENIIDESGMPKERFSAEFPKEGPSILRIQQVVRGDSAAYFCASSLGVGGTEAFFGQGTRLTVV.

The V gene is TRBV24-1, the J gene TRBJ1-4; D is possibly TRBD1 (6 bases). The CDR3 spans 13 residues. Germline CDR1 KGHDR, CDR2 SFDVKD. V gave up 7 bases and J gave up 7 bases, with 12 bases separating them. The CDR3 here is CATSSTGVEKLFF. The CDR3 region has the DNA TGTGCCACCAGCTCGACAGGTGTTGAAAAACTGTTTTTT.

The CDR3 nucleotides read TGTGCCAGCAGCTTCGTAGGGGTCGAGCAGTTCTTC. This sequence encodes CASSFVGVEQFF. The rearrangement links TRBV7-2 to TRBJ2-1, with D perhaps TRBD1 (5 bases). Germline assignment: CDR1 SGHTA and CDR2 FQGNSA. There are 12 residues in the CDR3. The germline V and J ends were trimmed by 3 bases and 10 bases, with 10 bases remaining between them.

The V gene is TRBV20-1, the J gene TRBJ2-7, with D uncertain. In germline, CDR1 is DFQATT, CDR2 SNEGSKA (reference sequence). The CDR3 has 14 amino acids. V was cut by 2 bases and J by 1 base, with 12 bases left in between. The CDR3 DNA is TGCAGTGCTAGAACCCAGAAGGTATCCTACGAGCAGTACTTC. Translated: CSARTQKVSYEQYF.

This clonotype was seen only a few times. CDR3 DNA sequence: TGTGCCAGCACAACTCCCCGGGACACCAGCAATCAGCCCCAGCATTTT. This codes for CASTTPRDTSNQPQHF. The V and J genes are TRBV6-1 and TRBJ1-5; TRBD1 is a possible D gene (6 bases). This CDR3 region has 16 residues. Germline V gene data show CDR1 as MNHNS and CDR2 as SASEGT. V dropped 7 bases and J dropped 1 base, with 17 bases sitting between them.

The chain uses TRBV20-1 and TRBJ2-1; D unclear. V lost 1 base, J lost 5 bases, and 6 bases lay in between. The CDR3 consists of 12 residues. CDR1 and CDR2 from the germline V gene are DFQATT and SNEGSKA (reference sequence). The CDR3 bases are TGCAGTGCTAGAGTGGCCGACAATGAGCAGTTCTTC. It encodes CSARVADNEQFF.

DNA for the CDR3: TGTGCCAGCAGCTCCTTAGCAAAGGCCCAAACCCATAACACTGAAGCTTTCTTT. This codes for CASSSLAKAQTHNTEAFF. The chain links TRBV7-9 to TRBJ1-1; D unresolved. The CDR3 covers 18 residues. Germline CDR1 reads SEHNR; CDR2 reads FQNEAQ (reference sequence). The ends were cut back, 4 bases at V and 2 bases at J, with 23 bases in the middle.

The chain carries TRBV19 and TRBJ2-1; D is ambiguous. Trimming removed 6 bases from V and 0 bases from J, with 24 bases in between. Germline V gene sequence: CDR1 LNHDA, CDR2 SQIVND (reference sequence). CDR3 size: 19 residues. The CDR3 DNA reads as TGTGCCAGTAGGGGCGTGGGATTTAACGCCCACAGCTCCTACAATGAGCAGTTCTTC. Amino acid sequence: CASRGVGFNAHSSYNEQFF. Based on the CDR3 plus reference TRBV19 and TRBJ2-1, the full variable domain is DGGITQSPKYLFRKEGQNVTLSCEQNLNHDAMYWYRQDPGQGLRLIYYSQIVNDFQKGDIAEGYSVSREKKESFPLTVTSAQKNPTAFYLCASRGVGFNAHSSYNEQFFGPGTRLTVL.

This clonotype was counted once. This sequence joins TRBV4-3 and TRBJ2-3, with D possibly TRBD2 on 5 matching bases. Germline V CDR1 and CDR2: LGHNA, YSLEER. The V gene lost 4 bases and the J gene lost 2 bases, with 16 bases spanning the gap. The CDR3 spans 16 residues. This chain's CDR3 is CASSPRSGKVTDTQYF. In nucleotides, the CDR3 is TGCGCCAGCAGCCCCCGGTCGGGGAAGGTCACAGATACGCAGTATTTT.

The chain employs TRBV30 and TRBJ1-5; 8 positions match TRBD1. J was trimmed by 6 bases and V by 0 bases; bases with no gene match: 4. There are 14 residues in the CDR3. Germline CDR1 reads GTSNPN; CDR2 reads SVGIG (reference sequence). CDR3: CAWSVQGGGQPQHF. In DNA, the CDR3 is TGTGCCTGGAGTGTACAGGGGGGCGGTCAGCCCCAGCATTTT.

V and J are TRBV7-2 and TRBJ1-3, with D perhaps TRBD1 (5 bases). The CDR3 spans 18 residues. Deletions cut 0 bases from V and 0 bases from J, with 15 bases between. Germline-derived CDR1 and CDR2 are SGHTA and FQGNSA. The CDR3 is CASSLAIVSGSSGNTIYF. The DNA of the CDR3 is TGTGCCAGCAGCTTAGCTATAGTATCAGGGAGCTCTGGAAACACCATATATTTT.

The chain carries TRBV4-2 and TRBJ1-5; D gene uncertain. Germline lookup yields CDR1 LGHNA and CDR2 YNFKEQ. This CDR3 region has 13 residues. V gave up 0 bases and J gave up 5 bases, with 5 bases separating them. This CDR3 reads CASSQERDQPQHF. The CDR3 region has the DNA TGTGCCAGCAGCCAAGAGAGAGATCAGCCCCAGCATTTT.

The gene calls are TRBV28 and TRBJ2-6; D might be TRBD1 (6 bases). Germline V gives CDR1 MDHEN, CDR2 SYDVKM. The CDR3 loop spans 18 amino acids. Trimming stripped 5 bases from V and 1 base from J, with 18 bases between. The CDR3 protein is CASSRFRDTISGANVLTF. The CDR3 nucleotides are TGTGCCAGCAGTAGATTCCGGGACACCATATCTGGGGCCAACGTCCTGACTTTC.

By share, this clonotype ranks as medium-sized. The rearrangement uses TRBV7-2 and TRBJ2-3; D ambiguous. Trimming removed 1 base at V and 2 bases at J, with 7 bases between. This CDR3 is 14 amino acids long. Germline CDR1 and CDR2: SGHTA and FQGNSA. The CDR3 DNA reads TGTGCCAGCAGCTTAGGACTTCACACAGATACGCAGTATTTT. This translates into CASSLGLHTDTQYF.

This clonotype has only a few counts. The chain joins TRBV10-3 to TRBJ2-7, with 10 bases lining up with TRBD2. In germline, CDR1 is ENHRY, CDR2 SYGVKD. J lost 4 bases, V lost 0 bases, and 6 bases had no gene match. The CDR3 spans 16 residues. The CDR3 nucleotides read TGTGCCATCAGTGAGTCGGGGTCTAGCGGGAGTTACGAGCAGTACTTC. Its protein is CAISESGSSGSYEQYF.

This clonotype has more than one count but fewer than ten. The J gene is TRBJ2-5, the V gene TRBV7-3, with 8 bases fitting TRBD2. Looked up from germline, CDR1 is SGHTA and CDR2 is FQGTGA. This CDR3 contains 15 residues. J was trimmed by 0 bases and V by 3 bases; bases with no gene match: 3. The CDR3 spells CASSFGGRNQETQYF. CDR3 coding DNA: TGTGCCAGCAGCTTCGGCGGGAGGAACCAAGAGACCCAGTACTTC.

This clonotype was counted between two and nine times. The chain has TRBV20-1 and TRBJ2-7; perhaps D is TRBD1 or TRBD2 (6 bases each). Germline CDR1 is DFQATT and CDR2 is SNEGSKA (reference sequence). Trimming took 6 bases from V and 5 from J, leaving 17 bases between them. The CDR3 is 13 residues long. CDR3 sequence reads: CSAGGRATHEQYF. In DNA, the CDR3 is TGCAGTGCGGGGGGCAGGGCTACACACGAGCAGTACTTC.

This chain links TRBV7-2 with TRBJ1-2; D may be TRBD1 (6 bases). V lost 0 bases and J 0 bases, leaving 8 bases between the germline ends. This CDR3 is built from 15 residues. Germline V gene lookup returns CDR1 SGHTA and CDR2 FQGNSA. The CDR3 spells CASSLAGHTNYGYTF. The CDR3 DNA reads as TGTGCCAGCAGCTTAGCGGGACATACTAACTATGGCTACACCTTC.

This clonotype was recorded once. The V and J genes are TRBV10-1 and TRBJ2-1; D is perhaps TRBD2 (6 bases). Germline CDR1 WNHNN, CDR2 SYGVQD (reference sequence). This CDR3 region has 18 residues. With 5 bases removed from V and 6 bases from J, the gap between germline ends came to 26 bases. The CDR3, as DNA: TGCGCCAGCAGTTCCTCACCTTTTACGGGAGATGTGGGCAATGAGCAGTTCTTC. Residues: CASSSSPFTGDVGNEQFF.

The J gene is TRBJ2-4, the V gene TRBV7-2, with 9 bases identical to TRBD2. Germline trimming cut 10 bases from V and 3 bases from J; bases unmatched to any gene: 10. There are 15 residues in the CDR3. Germline CDR1 SGHTA, CDR2 FQGNSA. The CDR3 sequence is CATAGGGGVKNIQYF. The CDR3 DNA follows: TGTGCCACAGCGGGGGGTGGGGGTGTCAAAAACATTCAGTACTTC. Drawing the rest from reference TRBV7-2 and TRBJ2-4, the complete variable domain is GAGVSQSPSNKVTEKGKDVELRCDPISGHTALYWYRQSLGQGLEFLIYFQGNSAPDKSGLPSDRFSAERTGGSVSTLTIQRTQQEDSAVYLCATAGGGGVKNIQYFGAGTRLSVL.

The chain carries TRBV6-1 and TRBJ2-7, with 10 bases that match TRBD1. Germline trimming cut 8 bases from V and 6 bases from J; bases unmatched to any gene: 1. The germline V gene has CDR1 MNHNS and CDR2 SASEGT. The CDR3 has 11 amino acids. The CDR3 DNA follows: TGTGCCAGCGGACAGGGGGGCGAGCAGTACTTC. Its translation is CASGQGGEQYF.

This clonotype has just a few counts. CDR3 residues: CASTGAGGVQYF. CDR3 nucleotide sequence: TGTGCCAGTACTGGAGCGGGAGGGGTTCAGTACTTC. The genes are TRBV19 and TRBJ2-4; the match to TRBD2 covers 10 bases. The junction had 5 bases not matched to a gene; V was cut back by 7 bases and J by 11 bases. Germline V gives CDR1 LNHDA, CDR2 SQIVND (reference sequence). The CDR3 extends over 12 amino acids.